The 10 T cell receptor beta chains presented below share a single source sample, sequenced in a study of post-analysis software for immune sequencing data. These receptors' targets are unknown. Researchers reported that TCR beta cDNA libraries carried unique molecular identifiers. MiXCR was run by TCRdb on the PCR reads, yielding one entry per CDR3 protein. The sample consists of about 460,000 distinct CDR3 sequences, roughly 46% of them appearing once. General study points: There were a few TRBV segments more frequent in patients than controls, and TRBV5-6, TRBV5-1 and TRBV20-1 were among them.

Material for sequencing was blood. The source of these receptors is a girl under 18 with multiple sclerosis.

This clonotype was detected only once. The genes are TRBV5-8 and TRBJ2-2; D may be TRBD2 (6 bases). This CDR3 has 14 amino acids. Germline V gives CDR1 SGHTS, CDR2 YDEGEE. V lost 4 bases to trimming and J lost 3 bases, with 10 bases between them. CDR3 bases: TGTGCCAGCAGCCACGGAGGGCACACCGGGGAGCTGTTTTTT. This encodes CASSHGGHTGELFF. Supplemented by reference TRBV5-8 and TRBJ2-2, the full variable domain reads EAGVTQSPTHLIKTRGQQATLRCSPISGHTSVYWYQQALGLGLQFLLWYDEGEERNRGNFPPRFSGRQFPNYSSELNVNALELEDSALYLCASSHGGHTGELFFGEGSRLTVL.

This clonotype has just one count. This chain uses TRBV20-1 with TRBJ2-5; D is unresolved. The DNA end favors TRBJ2-7, so the J call may be wrong. The germline V gene encodes CDR1 DFQATT and CDR2 SNEGSKA (reference sequence). The CDR3 length is 11 residues. Here the CDR3 DNA reads TGCAGTGCTAGACTTACCCACGAGCAGTACTTC. Translated: CSARLTHEQYF.

This clonotype was detected a few times. V is TRBV10-3 and J is TRBJ2-7; 7 positions match TRBD1. V dropped 6 bases and J dropped 2; count of bases not matched to a gene: 7. From germline, CDR1 is ENHRY and CDR2 SYGVKD. This CDR3 has 14 amino acids. DNA for the CDR3: TGTGCCATCAGCACCGCGACAGGGCCCTACGAGCAGTACTTC. It specifies CAISTATGPYEQYF.

This clonotype has just a few counts. The gene calls are TRBV7-8 and TRBJ2-1, with TRBD2 matching 10 bases. Germline CDR1 is SGHVS and CDR2 is FQNEAQ. The CDR3 contains 16 residues. Trimming took 1 base from V and 9 from J; bases not matched to a gene: 9. CDR3 sequence (DNA): TGTGCCAGCAGCTTAGTTGGGCTAGCGGGAGATCGTGAGCAGTTCTTC. Amino acids: CASSLVGLAGDREQFF.

The J gene is TRBJ2-4, the V gene TRBV29-1; D not resolved. CDR3 size: 12 residues. The V end lost 5 bases, the J end lost 0 bases, and 5 bases lay between the germline ends. Germline V gene lookup returns CDR1 SQVTM and CDR2 ANQGSEA. This CDR3 reads CSVPGAKNIQYF. The CDR3 nucleotides are TGCAGCGTTCCAGGAGCCAAAAACATTCAGTACTTC.

The V and J genes are TRBV24-1 and TRBJ1-5, with D unclear. Germline V CDR1 and CDR2: KGHDR, SFDVKD. Trimming stripped 5 bases from V and 3 bases from J, with 10 bases between. The CDR3 has 14 amino acids. In DNA, the CDR3 is TGTGCCACCAGTGGAGGACGGGACAATCAGCCCCAGCATTTT. Translation gives CATSGGRDNQPQHF.

This clonotype appeared many times. V usage is TRBV7-3 and J usage is TRBJ2-7; no definite D call. The CDR3 is 15 residues long. The germline CDR1 and CDR2 sequences are SGHTA and FQGTGA. Trimming removed 2 bases at V and 2 bases at J, with 13 bases between. CDR3 amino acids: CASSLGVGVTYEQYF. The DNA for the CDR3 is TGTGCCAGCAGCTTAGGAGTTGGGGTGACCTACGAGCAGTACTTC.

The chain uses TRBV12-3 or TRBV12-4 and TRBJ1-1; possibly TRBD1 for D (5 bases). CDR3 length: 15 amino acids. V was pared by 2 bases and J by 1 base, with 11 bases between. CDR3 nucleotide sequence: TGTGCCAGCAGTTTAAGTCGCCAGGGGAACACTGAAGCTTTCTTT. It specifies CASSLSRQGNTEAFF.

The chain combines TRBV19 with TRBJ2-7; maybe TRBD2 (6 bases). The CDR3 contains 13 residues. Germline CDR1 and CDR2: LNHDA and SQIVND (reference sequence). Trimming pared 10 bases from V and 1 base from J, leaving 14 bases between. The CDR3 coding sequence is TGTGCCACCCGCAGGGAGGCATCCTACGAGCAGTACTTC. Translation gives CATRREASYEQYF. Looking up the rest from reference TRBV19 and TRBJ2-7 gives the full variable domain: DGGITQSPKYLFRKEGQNVTLSCEQNLNHDAMYWYRQDPGQGLRLIYYSQIVNDFQKGDIAEGYSVSREKKESFPLTVTSAQKNPTAFYLCATRREASYEQYFGPGTRLTVT.

This chain links TRBV4-1 with TRBJ1-5; D unclear. V dropped 1 base and J dropped 1 base, with 11 bases sitting between them. This CDR3 is built from 16 residues. Germline CDR1 MGHRA, CDR2 YSYEKL. CDR3 sequence: CASSQGSAGSNQPQHF. DNA of the CDR3: TGCGCCAGCAGCCAAGGCTCCGCGGGAAGCAATCAGCCCCAGCATTTT.